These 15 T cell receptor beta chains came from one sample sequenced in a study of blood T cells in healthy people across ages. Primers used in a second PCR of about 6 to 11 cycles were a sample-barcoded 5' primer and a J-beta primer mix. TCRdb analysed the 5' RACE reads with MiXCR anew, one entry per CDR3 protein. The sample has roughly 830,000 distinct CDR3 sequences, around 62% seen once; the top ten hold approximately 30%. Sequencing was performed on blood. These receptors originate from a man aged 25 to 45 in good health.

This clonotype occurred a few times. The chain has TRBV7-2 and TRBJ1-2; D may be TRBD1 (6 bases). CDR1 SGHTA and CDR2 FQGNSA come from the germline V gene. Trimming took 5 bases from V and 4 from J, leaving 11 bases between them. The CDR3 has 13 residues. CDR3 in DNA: TGTGCCAGCAGCGACAGGTTTACCTATGGCTACACCTTC. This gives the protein CASSDRFTYGYTF.

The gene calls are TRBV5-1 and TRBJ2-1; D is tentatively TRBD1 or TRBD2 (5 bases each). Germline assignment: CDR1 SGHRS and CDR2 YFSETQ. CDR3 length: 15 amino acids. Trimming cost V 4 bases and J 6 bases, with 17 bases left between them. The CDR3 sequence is CASSPGQGKINEQFF. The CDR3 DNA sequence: TGCGCCAGCAGCCCGGGGCAGGGAAAGATCAATGAGCAGTTCTTC. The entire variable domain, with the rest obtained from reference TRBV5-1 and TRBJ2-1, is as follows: KAGVTQTPRYLIKTRGQQVTLSCSPISGHRSVSWYQQTPGQGLQFLFEYFSETQRNKGNFPGRFSGRQFSNSRSEMNVSTLELGDSALYLCASSPGQGKINEQFFGPGTRLTVL.

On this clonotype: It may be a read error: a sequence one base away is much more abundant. The CDR3 sequence is CASSASGRPYEQYF. CDR3 nucleotide sequence: TGTGCCAGCAGTGCCTCGGGCAGGCCCTACGAGCAGTACTTC. The chain carries TRBV28 and TRBJ2-7; no firm D call. The CDR3 spans 14 residues. From germline, CDR1 is MDHEN and CDR2 SYDVKM. Trimming took 5 bases from V and 2 from J, leaving 13 bases between them.

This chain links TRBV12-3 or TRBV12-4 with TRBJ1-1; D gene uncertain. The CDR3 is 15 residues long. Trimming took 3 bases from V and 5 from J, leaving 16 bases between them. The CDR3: CASSLNSRGKTEAFF. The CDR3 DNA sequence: TGTGCCAGCAGTTTGAACAGCCGCGGGAAGACTGAAGCTTTCTTT.

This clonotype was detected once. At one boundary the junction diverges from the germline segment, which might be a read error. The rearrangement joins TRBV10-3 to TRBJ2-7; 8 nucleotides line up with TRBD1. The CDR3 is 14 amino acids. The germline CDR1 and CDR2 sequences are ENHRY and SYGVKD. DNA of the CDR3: TGTGCCGTCAGTGGGACAGGTGATTCCTACGAGCAGTACTTC. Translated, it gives CAVSGTGDSYEQYF.

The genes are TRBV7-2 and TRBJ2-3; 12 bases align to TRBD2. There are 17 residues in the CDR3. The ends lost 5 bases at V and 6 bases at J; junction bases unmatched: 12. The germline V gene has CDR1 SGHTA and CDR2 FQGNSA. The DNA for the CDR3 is TGTGCCAGCAGCCAAGACCCTAGCGGGGGGGCTTTGGATACGCAGTATTTT. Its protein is CASSQDPSGGALDTQYF. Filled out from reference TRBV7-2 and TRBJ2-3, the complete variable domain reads GAGVSQSPSNKVTEKGKDVELRCDPISGHTALYWYRQSLGQGLEFLIYFQGNSAPDKSGLPSDRFSAERTGGSVSTLTIQRTQQEDSAVYLCASSQDPSGGALDTQYFGPGTRLTVL.

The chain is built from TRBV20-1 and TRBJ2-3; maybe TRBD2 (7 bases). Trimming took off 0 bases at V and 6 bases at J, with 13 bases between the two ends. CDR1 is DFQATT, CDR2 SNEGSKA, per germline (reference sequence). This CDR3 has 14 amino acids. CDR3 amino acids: CSARDGGPGDTQYF. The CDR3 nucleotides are TGCAGTGCTAGAGACGGGGGGCCAGGCGATACGCAGTATTTT.

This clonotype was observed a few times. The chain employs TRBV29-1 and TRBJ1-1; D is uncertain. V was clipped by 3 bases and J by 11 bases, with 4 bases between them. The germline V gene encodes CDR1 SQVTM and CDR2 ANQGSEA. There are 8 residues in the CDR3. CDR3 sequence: CSVDYAFF. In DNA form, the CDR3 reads TGCAGCGTTGATTACGCTTTCTTT.

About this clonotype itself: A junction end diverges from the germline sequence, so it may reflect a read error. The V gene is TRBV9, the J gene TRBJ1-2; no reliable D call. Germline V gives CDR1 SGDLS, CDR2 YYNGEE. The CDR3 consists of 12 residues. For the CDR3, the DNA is TGTGCCAGCAGTGTAGAGGGCTATGGCTACACCTTC. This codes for CASSVEGYGYTF.

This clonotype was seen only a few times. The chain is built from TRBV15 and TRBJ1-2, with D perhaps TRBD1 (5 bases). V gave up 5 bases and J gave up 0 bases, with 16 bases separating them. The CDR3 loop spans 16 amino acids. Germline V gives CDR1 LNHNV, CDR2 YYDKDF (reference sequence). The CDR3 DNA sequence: TGTGCCACCAGCTCCTACCGGGACCCATCTAACTATGGCTACACCTTC. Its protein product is CATSSYRDPSNYGYTF.

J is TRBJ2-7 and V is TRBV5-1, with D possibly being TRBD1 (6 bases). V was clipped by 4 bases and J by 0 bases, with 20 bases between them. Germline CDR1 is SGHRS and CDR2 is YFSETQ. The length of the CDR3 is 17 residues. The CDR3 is CASSTRQASSSSYEQYF. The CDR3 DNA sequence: TGCGCCAGCAGCACACGACAGGCATCCAGTAGCTCCTACGAGCAGTACTTC.

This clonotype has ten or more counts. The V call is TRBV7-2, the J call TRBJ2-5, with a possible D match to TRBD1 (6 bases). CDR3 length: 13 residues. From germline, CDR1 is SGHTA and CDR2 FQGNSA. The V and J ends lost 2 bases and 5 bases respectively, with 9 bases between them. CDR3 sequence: CASSLFQGETQYF. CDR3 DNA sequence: TGTGCCAGCAGCTTATTCCAGGGGGAGACCCAGTACTTC.

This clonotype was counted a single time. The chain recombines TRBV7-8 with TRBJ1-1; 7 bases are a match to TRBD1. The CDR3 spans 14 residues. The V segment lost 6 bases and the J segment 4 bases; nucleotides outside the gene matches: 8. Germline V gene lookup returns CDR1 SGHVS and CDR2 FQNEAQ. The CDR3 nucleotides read TGTGCCAGCAGATCGACAGGGTCTAGCACTGAAGCTTTCTTT. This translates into CASRSTGSSTEAFF.

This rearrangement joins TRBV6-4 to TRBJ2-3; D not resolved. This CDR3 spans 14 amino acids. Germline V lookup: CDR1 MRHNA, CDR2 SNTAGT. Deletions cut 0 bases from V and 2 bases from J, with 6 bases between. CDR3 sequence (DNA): TGTGCCAGCAGTGACTCGCAGGACACAGATACGCAGTATTTT. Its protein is CASSDSQDTDTQYF.

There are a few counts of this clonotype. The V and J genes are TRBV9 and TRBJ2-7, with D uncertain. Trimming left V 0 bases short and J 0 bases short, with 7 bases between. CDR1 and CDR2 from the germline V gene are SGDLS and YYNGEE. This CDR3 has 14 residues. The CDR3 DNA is TGTGCCAGCAGCGTAGTATCAAGCTCCTACGAGCAGTACTTC. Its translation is CASSVVSSSYEQYF. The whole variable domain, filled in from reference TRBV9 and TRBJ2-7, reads DSGVTQTPKHLITATGQRVTLRCSPRSGDLSVYWYQQSLDQGLQFLIQYYNGEERAKGNILERFSAQQFPDLHSELNLSSLELGDSALYFCASSVVSSSYEQYFGPGTRLTVT.